The present entry profiles one TCR beta chain with its context. Antigen: not known. The data derive from a study of monozygotic twins with inflammatory bowel disease. An amount of roughly 4,000 ng of total RNA was used for each TCR library. Each sample's cDNA came from eight separate reactions. One entry per CDR3 protein, without DNA, is what TCRdb gives after re-calling the 5' RACE reads. This sample's table reports roughly 160,000 distinct CDR3 sequences. Study-level points and caveats: Nothing supported a single strong signal or clonotype that was associated with IBD.

The CDR3 covers 14 residues. The V gene's germline CDR1 is MNHEY and CDR2 SMNVEV (reference sequence). The sequenced sample consisted of blood. This rearrangement joins TRBV27 to TRBJ2-1. This receptor was taken from a human donor with ulcerative colitis or Crohn's disease, or a healthy co-twin of an affected twin (not recorded which). CDR3 sequence: CASSNRHDFAEQFF.